The clone carrying this T cell receptor beta chain appeared a few times. The CDR3 covers 11 residues. The germline V gene has CDR1 DFQATT and CDR2 SNEGSKA (reference sequence). V was shortened by 3 bases and J by 8 bases, with 10 bases between the two germline ends. This sample was included in a study of blood T cell repertoires in COVID-19. Study as a whole: The United States, Italy and Spain supplied acute and convalescent COVID-19 samples.

This table comes from immunoSEQ multiplex PCR, and its TCRdb copy is limited to in-frame clones, with some not included. The table lists fewer than 200,000 clones, roughly 87% of them singletons. V usage is TRBV20-1 and J usage is TRBJ2-5, with D unresolved. The receptor was derived from a man between 18 and 29 years old who had recovered from COVID-19. Sequenced input: peripheral blood. The CDR3 nucleotides read TGCAGTGCTAGTTTATCGGTCACCCAGTACTTC. Its translation is CSASLSVTQYF.